The 13 T cell receptor beta chains below were found in one sample sequenced in a study of technical replicates of blood from a handful of donors. The method was immunoSEQ multiplex PCR; TCRdb's version includes in-frame clones alone and lacks a portion of them. The sample lists about 12,000 clones, approximately 79% occurring once. The specimen was PBMCs. The receptor set was obtained from a human donor in good health.

The chain uses TRBV11-2 and TRBJ1-2, with D possibly matching TRBD1 (5 bases). This CDR3 has 14 residues. Trimming left V 2 bases short and J 3 bases short, with 10 bases between. CDR1 and CDR2 from the germline V gene are SGHAT and FQNNGV. CDR3 sequence: CASSLYQGDYGYTF. CDR3 DNA sequence: TGTGCCAGCAGCTTATACCAGGGTGACTATGGCTACACCTTC.

The chain is built from TRBV28 and TRBJ2-7, with 7 positions matching TRBD1. With 5 bases clipped from V and 0 bases from J, the junction kept 10 bases outside the gene matches. Germline CDR1 is MDHEN and CDR2 is SYDVKM. This CDR3 comprises 16 residues. The CDR3 DNA sequence: TGTGCCAGCAGTGCCGCCGGACAGGACGACTCCTACGAGCAGTACTTC. Its protein is CASSAAGQDDSYEQYF.

V usage is TRBV19 and J usage is TRBJ1-2; D ambiguous. Trimming removed 5 bases at V and 8 bases at J, with 12 bases between. Per the germline V gene, CDR1 is LNHDA and CDR2 is SQIVND (reference sequence). This CDR3 spans 12 amino acids. The CDR3 loop reads CASSPRQLGYTF. DNA of the CDR3: TGTGCCAGTAGTCCAAGACAATTAGGCTACACCTTC.

The chain carries TRBV5-1 and TRBJ2-1, with D possibly being TRBD2 (5 bases). Trimming took 5 bases from V and 1 from J, leaving 13 bases between them. Germline lookup yields CDR1 SGHRS and CDR2 YFSETQ. This CDR3 comprises 15 residues. The CDR3 spells CASRGERSSYNEQFF. The DNA for the CDR3 is TGCGCCAGCAGGGGAGAGAGGAGTTCCTACAATGAGCAGTTCTTC.

V gene TRBV7-2 combines with J gene TRBJ2-1, with D perhaps matching TRBD2 (5 bases). The V gene lost 5 bases and the J gene lost 7 bases, with 18 bases spanning the gap. Germline V lookup: CDR1 SGHTA, CDR2 FQGNSA. The CDR3 sequence is 15 residues long. The CDR3 reads CASSTTTGWSNEQFF. CDR3 in DNA: TGTGCCAGCAGCACAACGACGGGGTGGAGTAATGAGCAGTTCTTC.

This clone showed up just a few times. The chain couples TRBV7-9 to TRBJ2-7, with D unclear. Germline CDR1 is SEHNR and CDR2 is FQNEAQ (reference sequence). Trimming pared 5 bases from V and 5 bases from J, leaving 7 bases between. CDR3 length equals 11 residues. The CDR3 nucleotides are TGTGCCAGCAGCATCAACAACGAGCAGTACTTC. Protein sequence: CASSINNEQYF.

This clone was detected once. The chain employs TRBV27 and TRBJ1-5; tentative D call: TRBD1 (6 bases). Germline values: CDR1 MNHEY, CDR2 SMNVEV (reference sequence). The CDR3 runs 16 residues. V was clipped by 5 bases and J by 0 bases, with 14 bases between them. CDR3 sequence reads: CASSGPGDYSNQPQHF. CDR3 DNA sequence: TGTGCCAGCAGTGGCCCAGGGGACTATAGCAATCAGCCCCAGCATTTT.

The chain joins TRBV5-6 to TRBJ2-1; 9 positions agree with TRBD1. CDR3 length: 14 amino acids. From germline, CDR1 is SGHDT and CDR2 YYEEEE. J lost 5 bases, V lost 2 bases, and 2 bases had no gene match. The CDR3 region is CASSFGTGNNEQFF. The DNA of the CDR3 is TGTGCCAGCAGCTTCGGGACAGGGAACAATGAGCAGTTCTTC.

The chain is built from TRBV6-5 and TRBJ1-1; 7 bases fit TRBD1. The V segment lost 2 bases and the J segment 1 base; nucleotides outside the gene matches: 4. The CDR3 totals 15 residues. The germline gives CDR1 MNHEY, CDR2 SVGAGI. CDR3 residues: CASSYGGQPNTEAFF. The CDR3 nucleotides are TGTGCCAGCAGTTACGGGGGACAGCCGAACACTGAAGCTTTCTTT.

The chain links TRBV10-3 to TRBJ2-3, with 8 bases lining up with TRBD1. CDR3 length: 12 residues. CDR1 and CDR2 (germline): ENHRY, SYGVKD. The V and J ends lost 10 bases and 3 bases, in that order; junction bases with no gene match: 3. The CDR3 sequence: CASGQGTDTQYF. CDR3 nucleotides: TGTGCCAGCGGACAGGGAACAGATACGCAGTATTTT.

This chain connects TRBV25-1 to TRBJ2-2; 7 nucleotides line up with TRBD1. Germline values: CDR1 MGHDK, CDR2 SYGVNS. The CDR3 sequence is 16 residues long. With V trimmed by 4 bases and J by 1 base, 6 bases remained unmatched. The CDR3 here is CASSGGQDWNTGELFF. The DNA of the CDR3 is TGTGCCAGCAGTGGAGGACAGGATTGGAACACCGGGGAGCTGTTTTTT.

The chain is built from TRBV30 and TRBJ1-4; the D gene is possibly TRBD1 (6 bases). This CDR3 spans 14 amino acids. V gave up 1 base and J gave up 4 bases, with 10 bases separating them. Germline CDR1 reads GTSNPN; CDR2 reads SVGIG (reference sequence). Here the CDR3 reads CAWSGTGFNEKLFF. CDR3 in DNA: TGTGCCTGGAGTGGAACAGGGTTTAATGAAAAACTGTTTTTT.

This clone is medium-sized. The chain is built from TRBV10-2 and TRBJ1-1; possible D gene TRBD1, 5 bases. The length of the CDR3 is 13 residues. The V and J ends lost 6 bases and 1 base respectively, with 9 bases between them. Germline V CDR1 and CDR2: WSHSY, SAAADI. DNA for the CDR3: TGCGCCAGCAGACAGGCCCCGAACACTGAAGCTTTCTTT. It codes for CASRQAPNTEAFF.